The clone carrying this T cell receptor beta chain turned up a few times. Its antigen remains unidentified. The V gene end was trimmed by 2 bases and the J gene end by 5 bases; junction bases not matched to a gene: 5. Looked up from germline, CDR1 is MNHEY and CDR2 is SMNVEV (reference sequence). CDR3 length equals 16 residues. This entry is derived from a study of blood T cells in healthy people across ages. General study points: With naive T cell percentage, TCR beta diversity showed a strong correlation.

PCR was performed a second time for roughly 7 to 12 cycles using a sample-barcoded 5' primer and a J-beta primer mix. TCRdb fed the 5' RACE reads into MiXCR, producing one record per CDR3 protein. The table shows some 1.4 million distinct CDR3 sequences, with about 40% occurring only once. The sequence was obtained from a woman aged 18-29 years in good health. This chain links TRBV27 with TRBJ2-3, with 12 bases lining up with TRBD2. The sequenced material came from blood. CDR3 in amino acids: CASSLGTSGQRDTQYF. CDR3 sequence (DNA): TGTGCCAGCAGTTTAGGGACTAGCGGGCAACGAGATACGCAGTATTTT.